This section outlines one T cell receptor beta chain sequence together with its context. Molecular barcoding with unique molecular identifiers was used for the TCRbeta library. From the PCR reads, TCRdb called clonotypes with MiXCR, one entry per CDR3 protein. The sample lists 300,000 or so distinct CDR3 sequences; 9.9% were seen once. The CDR3 extends over 13 amino acids. Germline V CDR1 and CDR2: SGDLS, YYNGEE. The V end was cut by 4 bases, the J end by 6 bases, with 10 bases between. These data are taken from a study of T-cell reconstitution after alpha-beta-depleted transplantation in children. The sample in question was PBMCs from the stem cell graft donor, obtained from the stem cell graft. The receptor's source is a human donor who donated a stem cell graft to a child with SCID. The chain combines TRBV9 with TRBJ2-2, with unresolved D. This CDR3 reads CASSPGPSGELFF. The CDR3 DNA is TGTGCCAGCAGCCCCGGGCCCTCCGGGGAGCTGTTTTTT.